This TCR beta chain appears in the sequencing data of a study of cytomegalovirus exposure and HLA in healthy donors. A remark on this clone: The antigen is undetermined.

Study-level findings and limits: Confirmation in vitro established that a few CMV-associated chains were specific for CMV antigens. Reports credit the classifier with highly specific, highly sensitive diagnosis of cytomegalovirus status. Common viral pathogens seemed to be connected with several of the most significant clusters, according to a later analysis.

With 60 Vbeta and 13 Jbeta primers, the PCR was carried out. Libraries were prepared by immunoSEQ multiplex PCR; TCRdb keeps only in-frame clonotypes and omits some of them. The table has fewer than 350,000 clones, about 90% seen once; the top ten hold roughly 2.3%. The sample taken for sequencing was PBMCs. The TCR sequence derives from a young woman in good health and CMV-seronegative.

The CDR3 region is CASSLAAGSYGYTF. The CDR3 region has the DNA TGTGCCAGCAGCTTGGCGGCAGGTTCATATGGCTACACCTTC. The chain has TRBV5-6 and TRBJ1-2; no clear D gene. Between the trimmed V and J ends, which lost 0 bases and 5 bases, there was a span of 11 bases. This CDR3 spans 14 amino acids. In germline, CDR1 is SGHDT, CDR2 YYEEEE.